The 7 T cell receptor beta chains reported below all come from one sample, sequenced in a study of cytomegalovirus exposure and HLA in healthy donors. A multiplex PCR was run with 60 Vbeta primers and 13 Jbeta primers. The data were produced by immunoSEQ multiplex PCR, yet TCRdb's version contains in-frame clones alone and is incomplete. The sample includes fewer than 80,000 clones, just under 75% of them seen just once. The sequencing input was PBMCs. The receptors originated from a woman between 25 and 40 years old in good health and CMV-seronegative.

This clone was counted between two and nine times. V gene TRBV11-2 combines with J gene TRBJ2-5; 8 bases map to TRBD1. The germline V gene has CDR1 SGHAT and CDR2 FQNNGV. J gave up 3 bases and V 5 bases, and 11 bases lay outside the gene matches. The CDR3 spans 16 residues. Here the CDR3 reads CASSLTGGRTKETQYF. The CDR3, as DNA: TGTGCCAGCAGCCTTACAGGGGGACGTACCAAAGAGACCCAGTACTTC.

The V call is TRBV6-1, the J call TRBJ2-1; D may be TRBD2 (5 bases). CDR3 length: 11 residues. Germline CDR1 MNHNS, CDR2 SASEGT. Trimming pared 4 bases from V and 11 bases from J, leaving 9 bases between. CDR3 loop: CASSVETKQFF. DNA of the CDR3: TGTGCCAGCAGTGTAGAGACTAAGCAGTTCTTC.

The chain links TRBV5-6 to TRBJ1-1, with 8 positions matching TRBD1. The germline CDR1 and CDR2 sequences are SGHDT and YYEEEE. The CDR3 totals 14 residues. Trimming cost V 5 bases and J 4 bases; bases outside gene matches: 7. CDR3 sequence: CASRSQGAGTEAFF. In DNA form, the CDR3 reads TGTGCCAGCAGATCGCAGGGGGCTGGCACTGAAGCTTTCTTT.

V is TRBV5-1 and J is TRBJ2-7; TRBD2 agrees at 11 bases. CDR3 length: 13 residues. The trim removed 5 bases at V and 4 bases at J, leaving 2 bases unmatched. The germline V gene has CDR1 SGHRS and CDR2 YFSETQ. The CDR3 loop is CASRTSGTYEQYF. The CDR3 DNA is TGCGCCAGCAGGACTAGCGGGACTTACGAGCAGTACTTC.

The rearrangement joins TRBV19 to TRBJ2-3; 9 bases fit TRBD2. The CDR3 spans 15 residues. J was trimmed by 3 bases and V by 6 bases; bases with no gene match: 7. Germline V lookup: CDR1 LNHDA, CDR2 SQIVND (reference sequence). DNA for the CDR3: TGTGCCAGTAGCAGTAGCGGGAGAGCGACAGATACGCAGTATTTT. Translation: CASSSSGRATDTQYF.

This chain links TRBV6-5 with TRBJ2-7; 7 nucleotides align to TRBD1. V trimming: 2 bases; J trimming: 10 bases; junction bases outside the gene matches: 11. The CDR3 is made up of 14 amino acids. CDR1 and CDR2 (germline): MNHEY, SVGAGI. CDR3 loop: CASSYGGQEKFQYF. For the CDR3, the DNA is TGTGCCAGCAGTTACGGCGGACAGGAAAAGTTCCAGTACTTC.

A single count supports this clone. The chain couples TRBV19 to TRBJ2-3; 7 positions agree with TRBD2. V gave up 4 bases and J gave up 10 bases; unmatched junction bases: 8. This CDR3 spans 13 amino acids. Germline V gives CDR1 LNHDA, CDR2 SQIVND (reference sequence). The CDR3 DNA reads as TGTGCCAGTAGTACCCTCACGCGGGAGTCGCAGTATTTT. It is translated as CASSTLTRESQYF.